This T cell receptor (beta chain) was observed in a study of control samples from healthy donors and cancer patients. To note about this clone: Other DNA sequences in this sample translate to the same CDR3.

Profiling relied on immunoSEQ multiplex PCR, and the TCRdb table lists in-frame clones only, not all of them. The sample lists 64,000 or so clones; around 90% were seen once. Sequenced input: PBMCs. The TCR originated in a man in his forties with colorectal cancer.

The chain's CDR3 is CASSVVAGGSTEAFF. CDR3 DNA sequence: TGTGCCAGCAGCGTAGTGGCAGGGGGCTCAACTGAAGCTTTCTTT. This chain connects TRBV9 to TRBJ1-1; 8 bases agree with TRBD1. The germline V gene encodes CDR1 SGDLS and CDR2 YYNGEE. Unmatched junction bases numbered 6, after V lost 0 bases and J lost 5 bases. CDR3 length: 15 amino acids.